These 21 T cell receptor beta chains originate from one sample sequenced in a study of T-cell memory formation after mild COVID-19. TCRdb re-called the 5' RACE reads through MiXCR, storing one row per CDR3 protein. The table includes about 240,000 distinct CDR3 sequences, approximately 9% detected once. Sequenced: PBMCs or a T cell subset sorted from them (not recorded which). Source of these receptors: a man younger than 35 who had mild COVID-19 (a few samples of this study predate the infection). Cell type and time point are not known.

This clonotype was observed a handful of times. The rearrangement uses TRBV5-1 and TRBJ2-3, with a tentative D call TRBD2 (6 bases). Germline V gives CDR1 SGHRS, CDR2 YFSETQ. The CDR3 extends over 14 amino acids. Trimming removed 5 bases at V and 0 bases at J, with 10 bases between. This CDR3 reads CASRVAVSTDTQYF. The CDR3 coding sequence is TGCGCCAGCAGAGTAGCGGTGAGCACAGATACGCAGTATTTT.

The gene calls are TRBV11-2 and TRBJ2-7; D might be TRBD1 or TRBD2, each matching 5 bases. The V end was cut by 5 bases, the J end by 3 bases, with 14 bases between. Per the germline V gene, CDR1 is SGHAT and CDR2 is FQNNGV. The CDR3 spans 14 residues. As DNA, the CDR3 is TGTGCCAGCAGCGAGGGACGGACGGACTACGAGCAGTACTTC. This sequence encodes CASSEGRTDYEQYF.

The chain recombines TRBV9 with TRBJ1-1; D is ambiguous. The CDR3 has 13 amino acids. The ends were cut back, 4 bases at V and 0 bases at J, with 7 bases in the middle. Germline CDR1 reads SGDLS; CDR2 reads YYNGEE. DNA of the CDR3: TGTGCCAGCAGCCCCCGTATGAACACTGAAGCTTTCTTT. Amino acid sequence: CASSPRMNTEAFF.

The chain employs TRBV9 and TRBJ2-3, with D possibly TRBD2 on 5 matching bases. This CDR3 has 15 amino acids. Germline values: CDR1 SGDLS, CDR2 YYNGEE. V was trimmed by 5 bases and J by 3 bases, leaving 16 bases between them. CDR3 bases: TGTGCCAGCAGTCGCATCACTCGGGGAACAGATACGCAGTATTTT. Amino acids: CASSRITRGTDTQYF.

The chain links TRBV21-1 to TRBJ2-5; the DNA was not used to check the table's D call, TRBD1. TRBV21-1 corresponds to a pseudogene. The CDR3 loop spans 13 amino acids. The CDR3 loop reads CASSADREETQYF. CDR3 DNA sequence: TGTGCCAGCAGCGCAGACAGGGAAGAGACCCAGTACTTC.

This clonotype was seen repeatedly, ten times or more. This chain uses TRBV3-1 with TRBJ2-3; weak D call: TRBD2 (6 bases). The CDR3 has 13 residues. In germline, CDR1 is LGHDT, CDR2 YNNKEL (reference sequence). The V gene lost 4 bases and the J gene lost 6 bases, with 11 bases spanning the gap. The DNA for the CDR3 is TGTGCCAGCAGCCCGCGGGGCGGCGATACGCAGTATTTT. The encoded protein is CASSPRGGDTQYF.

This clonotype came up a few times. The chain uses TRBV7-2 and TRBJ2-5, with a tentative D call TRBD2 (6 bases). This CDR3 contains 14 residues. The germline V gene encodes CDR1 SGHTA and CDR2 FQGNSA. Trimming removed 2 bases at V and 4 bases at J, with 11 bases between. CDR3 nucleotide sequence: TGTGCCAGCAGCTTACGACTAGTTGGAGAGACCCAGTACTTC. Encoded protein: CASSLRLVGETQYF.

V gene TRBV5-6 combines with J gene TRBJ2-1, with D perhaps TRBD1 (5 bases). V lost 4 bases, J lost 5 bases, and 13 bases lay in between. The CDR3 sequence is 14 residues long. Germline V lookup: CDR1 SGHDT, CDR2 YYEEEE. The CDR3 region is CASSGPDINNEQFF. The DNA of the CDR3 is TGTGCCAGCAGCGGGCCGGACATAAACAATGAGCAGTTCTTC.

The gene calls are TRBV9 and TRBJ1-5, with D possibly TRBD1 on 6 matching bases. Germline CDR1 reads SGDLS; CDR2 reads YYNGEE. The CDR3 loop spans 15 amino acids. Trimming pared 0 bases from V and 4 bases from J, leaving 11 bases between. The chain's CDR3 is CASSVAGALNQPQHF. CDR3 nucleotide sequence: TGTGCCAGCAGCGTAGCGGGGGCTCTTAATCAGCCCCAGCATTTT. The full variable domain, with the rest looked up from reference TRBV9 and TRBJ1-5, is DSGVTQTPKHLITATGQRVTLRCSPRSGDLSVYWYQQSLDQGLQFLIQYYNGEERAKGNILERFSAQQFPDLHSELNLSSLELGDSALYFCASSVAGALNQPQHFGDGTRLSIL.

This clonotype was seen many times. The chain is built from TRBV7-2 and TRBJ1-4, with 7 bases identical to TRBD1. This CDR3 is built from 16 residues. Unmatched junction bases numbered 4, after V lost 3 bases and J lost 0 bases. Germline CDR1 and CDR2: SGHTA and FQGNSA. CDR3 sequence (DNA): TGTGCCAGCAGCTTTGGAGGGACAGCAACTAATGAAAAACTGTTTTTT. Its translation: CASSFGGTATNEKLFF.

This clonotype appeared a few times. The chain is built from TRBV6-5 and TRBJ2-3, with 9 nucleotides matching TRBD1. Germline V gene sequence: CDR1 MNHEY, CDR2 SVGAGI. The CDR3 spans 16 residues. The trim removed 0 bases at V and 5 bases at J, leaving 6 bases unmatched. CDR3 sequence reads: CASSYSGDRDLDTQYF. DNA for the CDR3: TGTGCCAGCAGTTACTCGGGGGACAGGGACTTAGATACGCAGTATTTT.

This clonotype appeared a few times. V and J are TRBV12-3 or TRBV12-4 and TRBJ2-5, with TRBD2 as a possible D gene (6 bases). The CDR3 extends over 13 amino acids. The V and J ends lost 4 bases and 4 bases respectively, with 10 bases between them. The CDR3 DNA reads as TGTGCCAGCAGTTCAGGGAGGCGAGAGACCCAGTACTTC. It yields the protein CASSSGRRETQYF.

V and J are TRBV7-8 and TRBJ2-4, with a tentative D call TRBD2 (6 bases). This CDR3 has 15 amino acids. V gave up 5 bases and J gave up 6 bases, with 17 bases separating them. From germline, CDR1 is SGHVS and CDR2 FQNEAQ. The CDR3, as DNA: TGTGCCAGCAGCCCCATCCGCGGGCGGGGAAACATTCAGTACTTC. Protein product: CASSPIRGRGNIQYF.

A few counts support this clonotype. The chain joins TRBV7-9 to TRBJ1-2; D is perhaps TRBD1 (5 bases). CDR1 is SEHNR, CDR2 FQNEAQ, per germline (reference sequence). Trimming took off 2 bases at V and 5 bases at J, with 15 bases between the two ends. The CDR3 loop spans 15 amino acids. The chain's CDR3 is CASSLHQGAWYGYTF. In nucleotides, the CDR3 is TGTGCCAGCAGCTTACACCAGGGCGCTTGGTATGGCTACACCTTC.

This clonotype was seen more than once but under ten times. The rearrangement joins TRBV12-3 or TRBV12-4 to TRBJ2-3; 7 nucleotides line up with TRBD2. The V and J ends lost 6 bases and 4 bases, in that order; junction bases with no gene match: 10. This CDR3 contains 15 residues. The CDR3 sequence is CASSPSSGGADTQYF. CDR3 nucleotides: TGTGCCAGCAGCCCGTCTAGCGGCGGGGCAGATACGCAGTATTTT.

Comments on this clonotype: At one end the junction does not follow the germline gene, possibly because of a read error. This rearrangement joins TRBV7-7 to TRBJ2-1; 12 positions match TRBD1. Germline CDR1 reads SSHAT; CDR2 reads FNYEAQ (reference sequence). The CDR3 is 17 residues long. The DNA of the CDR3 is TGTGCTAGCAGCTTAGGTGGCGGGACAGGGGGCTGGAATGAGCAGTTCTTC. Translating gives CASSLGGGTGGWNEQFF.

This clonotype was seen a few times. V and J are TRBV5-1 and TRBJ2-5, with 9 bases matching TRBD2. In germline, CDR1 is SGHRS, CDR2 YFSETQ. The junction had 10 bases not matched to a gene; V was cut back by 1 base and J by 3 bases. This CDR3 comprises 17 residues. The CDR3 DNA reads TGCGCCAGCAGCTTGAGATTCCAGCGGGGGGCCAAAGAGACCCAGTACTTC. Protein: CASSLRFQRGAKETQYF.

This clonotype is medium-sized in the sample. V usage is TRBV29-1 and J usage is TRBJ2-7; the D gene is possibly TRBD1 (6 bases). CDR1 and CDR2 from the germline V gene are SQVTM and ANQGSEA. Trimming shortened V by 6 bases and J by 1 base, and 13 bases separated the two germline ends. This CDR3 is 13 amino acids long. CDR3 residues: CSVYTGSSYEQYF. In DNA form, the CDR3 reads TGCAGCGTATATACAGGGTCATCCTACGAGCAGTACTTC.

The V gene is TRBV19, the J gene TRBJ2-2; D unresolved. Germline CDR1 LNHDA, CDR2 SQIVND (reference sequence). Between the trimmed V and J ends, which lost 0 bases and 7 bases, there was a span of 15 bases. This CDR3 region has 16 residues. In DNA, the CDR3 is TGTGCCAGTAGTATAGATCCTCCCCGGGCCGGCGGGGAGCTGTTTTTT. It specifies CASSIDPPRAGGELFF.

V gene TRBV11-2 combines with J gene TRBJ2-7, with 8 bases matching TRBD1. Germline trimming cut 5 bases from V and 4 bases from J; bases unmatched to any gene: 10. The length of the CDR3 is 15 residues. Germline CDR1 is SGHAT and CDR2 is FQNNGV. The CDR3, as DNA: TGTGCCAGCAGCGTAACTATGGACAGGGCGTACGAGCAGTACTTC. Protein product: CASSVTMDRAYEQYF.

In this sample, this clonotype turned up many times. The CDR3 nucleotides are TGCGCCAGCAGCTTGGATCCGACAGCTGAAGCTTTCTTT. Amino acids: CASSLDPTAEAFF. The rearrangement joins TRBV5-1 to TRBJ1-1; a possible D gene is TRBD1 (5 bases). CDR1 is SGHRS and CDR2 is YFSETQ in the germline V gene. The CDR3 has 13 amino acids. V shed 0 bases and J shed 6 bases, with 9 bases lying between them.